One sample yielded the 25 T cell receptor beta chains listed below, sequenced in a study of blood T cell repertoires in COVID-19. Method: immunoSEQ multiplex PCR; TCRdb's copy keeps in-frame clones and lacks some. The sample yields roughly 180,000 clones, more than 75% seen once. Sequencing was performed on peripheral blood. These receptors all stem from a woman aged 50 to 65 with COVID-19, enrolled during active disease.

V and J are TRBV19 and TRBJ2-5; 9 bases align to TRBD1. Trimming removed 4 bases from V and 4 bases from J; junction bases left unmatched: 16. The CDR3 consists of 18 residues. Germline-derived CDR1 and CDR2 are LNHDA and SQIVND (reference sequence). CDR3 amino acids: CASSTTGQGAGNGETQYF. The CDR3 DNA is TGTGCCAGTAGTACTACGGGACAGGGTGCGGGAAACGGAGAGACCCAGTACTTC.

This clone was seen more than once but under ten times. The chain couples TRBV6-1 to TRBJ1-2; D remains unclear. Germline V gene lookup returns CDR1 MNHNS and CDR2 SASEGT. The CDR3 is 16 residues long. V was trimmed by 0 bases and J by 6 bases, leaving 17 bases between them. This chain's CDR3 is CASSEAVGLPWDGYTF. In nucleotides, the CDR3 is TGTGCCAGCAGTGAAGCGGTCGGACTGCCCTGGGATGGCTACACCTTC.

The chain couples TRBV24-1 to TRBJ2-1; no clear D gene. Trimming pared 4 bases from V and 4 bases from J, leaving 7 bases between. Germline V CDR1 and CDR2: KGHDR, SFDVKD. The CDR3 runs to 13 residues. CDR3 in amino acids: CATSDDFYNEQFF. The CDR3 DNA follows: TGTGCCACCAGTGACGACTTTTACAATGAGCAGTTCTTC.

The chain uses TRBV28 and TRBJ2-1; weak D call: TRBD2 (7 bases). The CDR3 is 16 amino acids. V gave up 3 bases and J gave up 1 base, with 13 bases separating them. Germline loops: CDR1 MDHEN, CDR2 SYDVKM. The CDR3 reads CASSFPGGSSYNEQFF. CDR3 nucleotides: TGTGCCAGCAGTTTTCCGGGGGGCAGTTCCTACAATGAGCAGTTCTTC.

V and J are TRBV18 and TRBJ2-3, with TRBD1 identical over 9 bases. V trimming: 3 bases; J trimming: 5 bases; junction bases outside the gene matches: 3. Germline-derived CDR1 and CDR2 are KGHSH and LQKENI. The CDR3 has 14 amino acids. The CDR3 DNA follows: TGTGCCAGCTCACCTGGACAGGGGAAAGATACGCAGTATTTT. It translates to CASSPGQGKDTQYF.

V and J are TRBV5-4 and TRBJ1-2; the match to TRBD1 covers 9 bases. This CDR3 comprises 14 residues. Germline CDR1 and CDR2: SGHNT and YYREEE (reference sequence). The J segment lost 8 bases and the V segment lost 4 bases, leaving 9 bases of the junction unmatched. As DNA, the CDR3 is TGTGCCAGCAGCCTCCGGGACAGGGAGACGGGCTACACCTTC. It specifies CASSLRDRETGYTF.

The J gene is TRBJ2-3, the V gene TRBV24-1; 9 bases fit TRBD2. V shed 7 bases, J shed 3 bases, and the junction held 4 bases outside the gene matches. CDR1 and CDR2 from the germline V gene are KGHDR and SFDVKD. This CDR3 is built from 14 residues. The CDR3, as DNA: TGTGCCACCAGGGGACTAGCCACGACAGATACGCAGTATTTT. Translated: CATRGLATTDTQYF.

The chain links TRBV11-3 to TRBJ2-3; 9 positions agree with TRBD1. CDR3 length: 15 amino acids. Germline V CDR1 and CDR2: SGHNT, YENEEA. Trimming at V came to 5 bases and at J to 4 bases, leaving 7 bases not matched to a gene. CDR3 amino acids: CASSPQGAHADTQYF. The CDR3 region has the DNA TGTGCCAGCAGCCCACAGGGGGCGCACGCAGATACGCAGTATTTT.

The CDR3 DNA follows: TGTGCCAGCAGGCTTATGACAGGTCCCAATCAGCCCCAGCATTTT. Protein product: CASRLMTGPNQPQHF. The genes are TRBV6-5 and TRBJ1-5; maybe TRBD1 (6 bases). Trimming shortened V by 6 bases and J by 3 bases, and 15 bases separated the two germline ends. CDR3 length equals 15 residues. Germline CDR1 and CDR2: MNHEY and SVGAGI.

This clone has only a few counts. The rearrangement links TRBV19 to TRBJ1-5; D unclear. The germline V and J ends were trimmed by 7 bases and 4 bases, with 20 bases remaining between them. The CDR3 covers 16 residues. The germline CDR1 and CDR2 sequences are LNHDA and SQIVND (reference sequence). The CDR3: CASNDKAGFGNQPQHF. CDR3 DNA sequence: TGTGCCAGTAATGACAAGGCGGGGTTTGGAAATCAGCCCCAGCATTTT.

The chain is built from TRBV13 and TRBJ2-7, with D perhaps matching TRBD2 (5 bases). CDR3 length: 16 amino acids. V lost 1 base, J lost 2 bases, and 15 bases lay in between. Germline-derived CDR1 and CDR2 are PRHDT and FYEKMQ (reference sequence). CDR3 protein: CASSLEGGLFTYEQYF. The CDR3 coding sequence is TGTGCCAGCAGCTTAGAAGGCGGGCTGTTTACCTACGAGCAGTACTTC.

The chain recombines TRBV10-3 with TRBJ2-5; 11 positions match TRBD1. With V trimmed by 4 bases and J by 2 bases, 3 bases remained unmatched. This CDR3 has 15 residues. Germline V gene sequence: CDR1 ENHRY, CDR2 SYGVKD. CDR3 nucleotide sequence: TGTGCCATCAGTGGCCGGGACAGGGGGCAAGAGACCCAGTACTTC. Its translation is CAISGRDRGQETQYF.

The gene calls are TRBV6-5 and TRBJ1-3; D is possibly TRBD1 (5 bases). Trimming removed 1 base at V and 3 bases at J, with 7 bases between. Germline CDR1 MNHEY, CDR2 SVGAGI. The CDR3 is made up of 14 amino acids. In DNA, the CDR3 is TGTGCCAGCAGTTACTGGGGGGATGGAAACACCATATATTTT. This sequence encodes CASSYWGDGNTIYF.

The genes are TRBV27 and TRBJ2-5; 12 bases align to TRBD2. The germline V gene encodes CDR1 MNHEY and CDR2 SMNVEV (reference sequence). The junction had 12 bases not matched to a gene; V was cut back by 5 bases and J by 5 bases. CDR3 size: 17 residues. CDR3 loop: CASSPSSGGARVETQYF. CDR3 in DNA: TGTGCCAGCAGTCCCTCTAGCGGGGGGGCCCGGGTGGAGACCCAGTACTTC.

The chain couples TRBV27 to TRBJ1-1, with 9 bases identical to TRBD1. CDR3 length: 14 amino acids. J lost 5 bases, V lost 5 bases, and 6 bases had no gene match. Germline CDR1 is MNHEY and CDR2 is SMNVEV (reference sequence). The CDR3 loop reads CASSRRDRETEAFF. CDR3 DNA: TGTGCCAGCAGTCGTCGGGACAGGGAGACTGAAGCTTTCTTT.

This clone was recorded a few times. V is TRBV7-9 and J is TRBJ2-2, with unresolved D. From germline, CDR1 is SEHNR and CDR2 FQNEAQ (reference sequence). The V end was cut by 2 bases, the J end by 7 bases, with 8 bases between. CDR3 length: 13 residues. CDR3 region: CASSLNLYGELFF. In DNA form, the CDR3 reads TGTGCCAGCAGCTTAAACTTGTACGGGGAGCTGTTTTTT.

This clone has only one observation. The CDR3 DNA reads as TGTGCCAGCAGCCAAGATGGGACAAGCACAGATACGCAGTATTTT. It codes for CASSQDGTSTDTQYF. This chain links TRBV4-2 with TRBJ2-3, with D perhaps TRBD1 (6 bases). From germline, CDR1 is LGHNA and CDR2 YNFKEQ. The CDR3 spans 15 residues. Trimming shortened V by 0 bases and J by 0 bases, and 7 bases separated the two germline ends.

Only one count was recorded for this clone. The V call is TRBV19, the J call TRBJ1-1, with 9 positions matching TRBD1. CDR3 length: 16 residues. From germline, CDR1 is LNHDA and CDR2 SQIVND (reference sequence). V lost 1 base to trimming and J lost 7 bases; unmatched junction nucleotides: 10. The CDR3 nucleotides are TGTGCCAGTAGTATAGTATCCGGAGGGACAGGGAATGAAGCTTTCTTT. Its translation: CASSIVSGGTGNEAFF.

This sequence joins TRBV6-5 and TRBJ2-1; 9 nucleotides agree with TRBD1. V lost 5 bases, J lost 7 bases, and 9 bases stayed unmatched. The germline V gene has CDR1 MNHEY and CDR2 SVGAGI. CDR3 length equals 15 residues. The CDR3 region is CASSKGQGRGNEQFF. CDR3 sequence (DNA): TGTGCCAGCAGTAAGGGACAGGGAAGGGGGAATGAGCAGTTCTTC.

A few counts support this clone. The same CDR3 arises from other DNA sequences in this sample as well. V is TRBV11-2 and J is TRBJ1-1; 8 bases match TRBD1. V was pared by 4 bases and J by 1 base, with 2 bases of the junction left unmatched. The V gene's germline CDR1 is SGHAT and CDR2 FQNNGV. The CDR3 covers 14 residues. The CDR3 is CASSSGQGNTEAFF. Here the CDR3 DNA reads TGTGCCAGCAGCTCAGGACAGGGGAACACTGAAGCTTTCTTT.

The rearrangement uses TRBV5-4 and TRBJ1-1, with TRBD1 matching 8 bases. Germline V gene sequence: CDR1 SGHNT, CDR2 YYREEE (reference sequence). Trimming at V came to 1 base and at J to 11 bases, leaving 7 bases not matched to a gene. CDR3 length: 13 amino acids. The CDR3 bases are TGTGCCAGCAGCTTGACTCAGGGGGCTGTGGCTTTCTTT. Its protein is CASSLTQGAVAFF.

The chain is built from TRBV6-5 and TRBJ1-2, with D unresolved. The ends were cut back, 4 bases at V and 7 bases at J, with 10 bases in the middle. From germline, CDR1 is MNHEY and CDR2 SVGAGI. The CDR3 is 12 amino acids. The CDR3 sequence is CASSSLGRGYTF. The CDR3 DNA reads as TGTGCCAGCAGTTCCCTAGGTCGTGGCTACACCTTC.

V is TRBV6-5 and J is TRBJ1-5, with D hard to call. Germline lookup yields CDR1 MNHEY and CDR2 SVGAGI. Trimming cost V 6 bases and J 0 bases, with 12 bases left between them. The CDR3 is made up of 15 amino acids. The CDR3 here is CASRARADSNQPQHF. CDR3 nucleotide sequence: TGTGCCAGCAGGGCGAGGGCGGATAGCAATCAGCCCCAGCATTTT.

V gene TRBV5-4 combines with J gene TRBJ1-1; 7 bases map to TRBD1. CDR3 length equals 12 residues. Trimming took 9 bases from V and 2 from J; bases not matched to a gene: 4. Germline V gene data show CDR1 as SGHNT and CDR2 as YYREEE (reference sequence). The CDR3 nucleotides read TGTGCCACCGGGACAGTAAACACTGAAGCTTTCTTT. Residues: CATGTVNTEAFF.

CDR3 amino acids: CASSPGGIAGELFF. The CDR3 nucleotides are TGTGCCAGCTCACCAGGGGGGATCGCCGGGGAGCTGTTTTTT. The chain employs TRBV18 and TRBJ2-2; possible D gene TRBD2, 6 bases. Deletions cut 2 bases from V and 6 bases from J, with 10 bases between. The CDR3 covers 14 residues. CDR1 is KGHSH and CDR2 is LQKENI in the germline V gene.